These T cell receptor beta chains were read from a single sample in a study of blood T cell repertoires in COVID-19. Here immunoSEQ multiplex PCR was the method, and the copy in TCRdb shows in-frame clones only, minus some. The table includes about 130,000 clones, about four fifths detected once. The sequenced sample consisted of peripheral blood. These receptors were taken from a man aged 40-49 years with active or convalescent COVID-19. CDR3s include the opening cysteine and the closing phenylalanine or tryptophan. The order of the fields is V gene, clone size, D gene, J gene, CDR3 DNA, CDR3 protein. A D gene is named only where the DNA matches it firmly. Clone sizes are given selectively: once, few, many, or a class where the clone is expanded.

V: TRBV2; size: .; D: TRBD1; J: TRBJ1-5; DNA: TGTGCCAGCAGTGGACAGGGTGTTCAGCCCCAGCATTTT; CDR3: CASSGQGVQPQHF
V: TRBV5-1; size: .; D: .; J: TRBJ2-1; DNA: TGCGCCAGCACCCACAGGGAATCCTACAATGAGCAGTTCTTC; CDR3: CASTHRESYNEQFF
V: TRBV6-6; size: .; D: .; J: TRBJ2-1; DNA: TGTGCCAGCACCCCGTCTGGTGGTACTCACAATGAGCAGTTCTTC; CDR3: CASTPSGGTHNEQFF
V: TRBV6-5; size: once; D: TRBD1; J: TRBJ2-5; DNA: TGTGCCAGCAGGCCCGGACAGGGGCGAGAGACCCAGTACTTC; CDR3: CASRPGQGRETQYF
V: TRBV11-2; size: .; D: .; J: TRBJ1-2; DNA: TGTGCCAGCAGCTCAATACCGGGTCTGAACTATGGCTACACCTTC; CDR3: CASSSIPGLNYGYTF
V: TRBV2; size: .; D: .; J: TRBJ2-1; DNA: TGTGCCAGCAGTGAAACGCTAAGCTCCTACAATGAGCAGTTCTTC; CDR3: CASSETLSSYNEQFF
V: TRBV11-2; size: many; D: .; J: TRBJ2-5; DNA: TGTGCCAGCAGCGCGATCAGGGGAGAGGAGACCCAGTACTTC; CDR3: CASSAIRGEETQYF
V: TRBV6-5; size: .; D: TRBD1; J: TRBJ2-7; DNA: TGTGCCAGCAGGCTCGGGACAGGGGGGTACGAGCAGTACTTC; CDR3: CASRLGTGGYEQYF
V: TRBV7-2; size: .; D: .; J: TRBJ1-2; DNA: TGTGCCAGCAGCTCAAGGCAGGGAATCTATGGCTACACCTTC; CDR3: CASSSRQGIYGYTF
V: TRBV12-5; size: .; D: TRBD2; J: TRBJ2-5; DNA: TGTGCTAGTGGTCCCTTAACTAGCGGGGGGGGAGCCCAGTACTTC; CDR3: CASGPLTSGGGAQYF